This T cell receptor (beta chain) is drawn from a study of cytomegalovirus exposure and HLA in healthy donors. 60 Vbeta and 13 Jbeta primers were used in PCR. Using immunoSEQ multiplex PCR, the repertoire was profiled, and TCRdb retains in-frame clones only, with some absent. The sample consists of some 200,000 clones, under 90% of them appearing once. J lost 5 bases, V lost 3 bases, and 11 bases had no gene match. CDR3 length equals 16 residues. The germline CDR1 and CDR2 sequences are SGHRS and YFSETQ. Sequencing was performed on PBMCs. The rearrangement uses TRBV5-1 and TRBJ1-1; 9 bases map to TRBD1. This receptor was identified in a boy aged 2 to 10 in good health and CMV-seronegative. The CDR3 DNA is TGCGCCAGCAGCTCTCTAGGCCGGACAGGGGATACTGAAGCTTTCTTT. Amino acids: CASSSLGRTGDTEAFF.